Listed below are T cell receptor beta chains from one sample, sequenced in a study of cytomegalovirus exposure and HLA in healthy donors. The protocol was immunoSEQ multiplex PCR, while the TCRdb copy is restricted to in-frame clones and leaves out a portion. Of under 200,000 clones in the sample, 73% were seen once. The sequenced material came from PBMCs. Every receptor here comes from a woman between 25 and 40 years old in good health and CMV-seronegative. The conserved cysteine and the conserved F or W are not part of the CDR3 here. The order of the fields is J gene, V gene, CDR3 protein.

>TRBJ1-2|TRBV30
AFTGGSIYGYT
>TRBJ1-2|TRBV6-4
ASSDSGRVDGYT
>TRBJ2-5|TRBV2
ASRQGARETQY
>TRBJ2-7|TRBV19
ASSPSTGGEYEQY
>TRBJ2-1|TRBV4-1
ASSQVPGETYNEQF
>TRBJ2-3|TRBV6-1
ASSSLAGAPDTQY
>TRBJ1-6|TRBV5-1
ASSLGDRGQTLH
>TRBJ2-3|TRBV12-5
ASWGGIGTDTQY
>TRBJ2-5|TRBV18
ASREVQETQY
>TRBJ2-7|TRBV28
ASSFRGTPAYEQY
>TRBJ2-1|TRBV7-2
ASSLDWGDEQF
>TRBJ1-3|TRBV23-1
ASSQSTGAVGNTIY
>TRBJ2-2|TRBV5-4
ASSYSDRFLTGELF
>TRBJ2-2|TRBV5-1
ASSLGLGQAPNTGELF
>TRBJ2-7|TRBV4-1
ASSQDPGGTYEQY
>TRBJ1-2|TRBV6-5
ASSRDRERYGYT
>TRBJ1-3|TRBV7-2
ASSLGGQSTGNTIY
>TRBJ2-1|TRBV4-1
ASSQGGFNEQF
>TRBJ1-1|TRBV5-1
ASSLAILGSLGTEAF
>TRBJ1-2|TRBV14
ASSQNRVNYGYT